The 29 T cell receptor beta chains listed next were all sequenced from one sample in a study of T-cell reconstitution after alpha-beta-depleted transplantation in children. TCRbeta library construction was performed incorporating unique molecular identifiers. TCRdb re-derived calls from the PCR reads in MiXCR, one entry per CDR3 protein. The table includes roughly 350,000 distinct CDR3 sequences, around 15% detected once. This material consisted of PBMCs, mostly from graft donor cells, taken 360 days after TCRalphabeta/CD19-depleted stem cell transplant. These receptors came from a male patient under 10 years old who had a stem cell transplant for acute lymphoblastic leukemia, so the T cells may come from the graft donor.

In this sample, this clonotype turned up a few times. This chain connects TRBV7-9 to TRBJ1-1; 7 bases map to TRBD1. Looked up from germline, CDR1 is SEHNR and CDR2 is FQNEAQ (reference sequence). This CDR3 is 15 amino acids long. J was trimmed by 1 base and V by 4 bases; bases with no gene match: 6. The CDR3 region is CASSSLTGKNTEAFF. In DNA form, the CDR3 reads TGTGCCAGCAGCTCGTTGACAGGGAAGAACACTGAAGCTTTCTTT.

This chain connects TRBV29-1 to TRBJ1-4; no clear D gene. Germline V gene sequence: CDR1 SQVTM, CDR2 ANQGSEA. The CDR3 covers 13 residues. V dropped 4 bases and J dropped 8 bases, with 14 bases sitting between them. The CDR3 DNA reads TGCAGCGTTGGAGAGGGAGCCGCAGAAAAACTGTTTTTT. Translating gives CSVGEGAAEKLFF.

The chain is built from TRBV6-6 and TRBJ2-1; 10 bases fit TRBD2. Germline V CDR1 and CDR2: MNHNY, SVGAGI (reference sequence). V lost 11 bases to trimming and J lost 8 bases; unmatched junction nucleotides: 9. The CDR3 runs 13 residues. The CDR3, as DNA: TGTGCCTCACAGAAGCGGGAGGGGTATGAGCAGTTCTTC. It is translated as CASQKREGYEQFF.

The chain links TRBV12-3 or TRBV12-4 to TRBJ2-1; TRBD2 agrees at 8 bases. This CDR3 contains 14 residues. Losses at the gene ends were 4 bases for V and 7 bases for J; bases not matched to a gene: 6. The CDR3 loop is CASSWREVGNEQFF. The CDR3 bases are TGTGCCAGCAGTTGGCGGGAGGTGGGGAATGAGCAGTTCTTC.

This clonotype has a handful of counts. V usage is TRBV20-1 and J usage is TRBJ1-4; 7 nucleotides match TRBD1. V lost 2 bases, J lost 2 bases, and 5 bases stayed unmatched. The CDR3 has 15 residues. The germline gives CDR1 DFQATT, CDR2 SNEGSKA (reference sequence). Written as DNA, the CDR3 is TGCAGTGCTAGAATCTGGGACAGTACTAATGAAAAACTGTTTTTT. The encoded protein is CSARIWDSTNEKLFF.

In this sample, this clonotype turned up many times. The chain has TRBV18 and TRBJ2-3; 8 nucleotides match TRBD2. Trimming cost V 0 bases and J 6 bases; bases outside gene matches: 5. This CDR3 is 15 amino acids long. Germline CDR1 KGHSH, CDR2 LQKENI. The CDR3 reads CASSPPGRAKDTQYF. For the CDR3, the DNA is TGTGCCAGCTCACCACCCGGGAGGGCCAAGGATACGCAGTATTTT.

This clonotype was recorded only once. Here the CDR3 reads CSGWDRGRETQYF. CDR3 DNA sequence: TGCAGCGGATGGGACAGGGGGCGAGAGACCCAGTACTTC. The chain employs TRBV29-1 and TRBJ2-5, with TRBD1 matching over 12 bases. This CDR3 has 13 amino acids. Germline lookup yields CDR1 SQVTM and CDR2 ANQGSEA. The V gene end was trimmed by 7 bases and the J gene end by 4 bases; junction bases not matched to a gene: 4.

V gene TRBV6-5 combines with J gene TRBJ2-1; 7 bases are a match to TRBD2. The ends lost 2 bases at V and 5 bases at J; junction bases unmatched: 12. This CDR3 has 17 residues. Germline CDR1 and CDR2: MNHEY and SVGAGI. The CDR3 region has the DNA TGTGCCAGCAGTTACGTTGTGACTAGCCCTGAGCACAATGAGCAGTTCTTC. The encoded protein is CASSYVVTSPEHNEQFF.

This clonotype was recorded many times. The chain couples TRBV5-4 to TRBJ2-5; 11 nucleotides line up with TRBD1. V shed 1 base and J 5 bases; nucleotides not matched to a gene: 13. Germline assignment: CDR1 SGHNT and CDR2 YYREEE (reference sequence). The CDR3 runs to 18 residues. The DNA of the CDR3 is TGTGCCAGCAGCTTGCGAACCCAGGGGACAGGGGGGCATGAGACCCAGTACTTC. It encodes CASSLRTQGTGGHETQYF.

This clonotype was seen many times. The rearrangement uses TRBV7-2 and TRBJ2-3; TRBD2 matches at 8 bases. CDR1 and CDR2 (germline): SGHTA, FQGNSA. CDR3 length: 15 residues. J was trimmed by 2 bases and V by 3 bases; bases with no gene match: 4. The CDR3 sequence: CASSFSGGVTDTQYF. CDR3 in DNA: TGTGCCAGCAGCTTCTCGGGAGGGGTCACAGATACGCAGTATTTT.

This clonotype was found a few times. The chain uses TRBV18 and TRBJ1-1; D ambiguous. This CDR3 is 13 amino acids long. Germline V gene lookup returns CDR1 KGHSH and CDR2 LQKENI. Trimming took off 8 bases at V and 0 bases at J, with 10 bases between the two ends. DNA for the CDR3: TGTGCCAGCCTTCAGACACTGAACACTGAAGCTTTCTTT. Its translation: CASLQTLNTEAFF. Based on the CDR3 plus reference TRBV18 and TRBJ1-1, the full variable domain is NAGVMQNPRHLVRRRGQEARLRCSPMKGHSHVYWYRQLPEEGLKFMVYLQKENIIDESGMPKERFSAEFPKEGPSILRIQQVVRGDSAAYFCASLQTLNTEAFFGQGTRLTVV.

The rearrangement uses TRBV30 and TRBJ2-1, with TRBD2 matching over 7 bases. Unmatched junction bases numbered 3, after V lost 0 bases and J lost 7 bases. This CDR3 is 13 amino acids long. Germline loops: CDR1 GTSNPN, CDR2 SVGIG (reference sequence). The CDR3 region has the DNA TGTGCCTGGAGTGTAGCTAGCGGAAATGAGCAGTTCTTC. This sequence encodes CAWSVASGNEQFF.

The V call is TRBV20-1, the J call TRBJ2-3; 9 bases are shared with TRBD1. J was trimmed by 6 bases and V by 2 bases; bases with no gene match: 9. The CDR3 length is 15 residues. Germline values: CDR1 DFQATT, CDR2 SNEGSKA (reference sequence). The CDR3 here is CSARPPGQGWDTQYF. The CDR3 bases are TGCAGTGCTAGACCACCGGGACAGGGTTGGGATACGCAGTATTTT.

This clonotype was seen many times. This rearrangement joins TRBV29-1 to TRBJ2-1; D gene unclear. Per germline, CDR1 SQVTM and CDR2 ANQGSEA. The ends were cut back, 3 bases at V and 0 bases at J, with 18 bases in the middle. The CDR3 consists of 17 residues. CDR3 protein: CSVEGIRAPPSYNEQFF. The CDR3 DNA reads TGCAGCGTTGAGGGGATCCGGGCCCCCCCCTCCTACAATGAGCAGTTCTTC.

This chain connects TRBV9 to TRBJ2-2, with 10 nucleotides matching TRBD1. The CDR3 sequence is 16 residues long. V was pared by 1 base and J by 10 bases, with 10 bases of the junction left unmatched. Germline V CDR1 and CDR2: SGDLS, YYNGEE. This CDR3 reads CASSVSLGTGVQELFF. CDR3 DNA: TGTGCCAGCAGCGTAAGTCTCGGGACAGGGGTTCAGGAGCTGTTTTTT.

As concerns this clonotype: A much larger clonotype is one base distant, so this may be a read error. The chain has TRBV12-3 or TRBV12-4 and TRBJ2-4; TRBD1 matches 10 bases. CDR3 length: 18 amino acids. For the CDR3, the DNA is TGTACCAGCAGTTTGGTGACAGGGGGCGCGACCCCGAAAAACATTCAGTACTTC. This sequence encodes CTSSLVTGGATPKNIQYF.

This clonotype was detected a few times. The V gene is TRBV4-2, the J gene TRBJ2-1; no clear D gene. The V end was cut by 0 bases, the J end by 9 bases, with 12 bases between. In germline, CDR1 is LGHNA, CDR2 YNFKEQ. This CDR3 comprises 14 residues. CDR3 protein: CASSQDREVSEQFF. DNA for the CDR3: TGTGCCAGCAGCCAAGATCGTGAAGTCAGTGAGCAGTTCTTC.

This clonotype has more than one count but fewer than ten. The DNA of the CDR3 is TGCAGTGCTTGGGACAATGAGCAGTTCTTC. Translated: CSAWDNEQFF. The chain couples TRBV20-1 to TRBJ2-1; D remains unclear. Germline V gene sequence: CDR1 DFQATT, CDR2 SNEGSKA (reference sequence). The CDR3 has 10 residues. Trimming left V 5 bases short and J 5 bases short, with 4 bases between.

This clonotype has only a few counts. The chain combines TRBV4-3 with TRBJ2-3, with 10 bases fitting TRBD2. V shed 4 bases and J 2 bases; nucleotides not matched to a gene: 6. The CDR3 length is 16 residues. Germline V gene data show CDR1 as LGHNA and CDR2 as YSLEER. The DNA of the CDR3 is TGCGCCAGCAGCCCAAGACTAGCGGGCGACACAGATACGCAGTATTTT. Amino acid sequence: CASSPRLAGDTDTQYF.

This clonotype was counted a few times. The CDR3 DNA is TGCAGCGGGGGGACAGGAATGAACACTGAAGCTTTCTTT. It translates to CSGGTGMNTEAFF. The chain couples TRBV29-1 to TRBJ1-1; 8 nucleotides agree with TRBD1. CDR3 length: 13 amino acids. V lost 7 bases, J lost 0 bases, and 4 bases stayed unmatched. Germline assignment: CDR1 SQVTM and CDR2 ANQGSEA.

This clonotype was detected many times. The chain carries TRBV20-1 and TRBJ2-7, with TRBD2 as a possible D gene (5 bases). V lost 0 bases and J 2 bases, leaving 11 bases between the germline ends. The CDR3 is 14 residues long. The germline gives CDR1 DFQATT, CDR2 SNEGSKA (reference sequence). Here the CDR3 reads CSAREERNPYEQYF. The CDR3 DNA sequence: TGCAGTGCTAGAGAAGAGCGGAACCCCTACGAGCAGTACTTC.

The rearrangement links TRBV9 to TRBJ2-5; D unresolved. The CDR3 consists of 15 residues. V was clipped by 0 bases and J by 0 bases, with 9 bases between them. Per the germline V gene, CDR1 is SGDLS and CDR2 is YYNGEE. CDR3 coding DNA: TGTGCCAGCAGCGTAGGTCTGATCCACCAAGAGACCCAGTACTTC. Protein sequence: CASSVGLIHQETQYF.

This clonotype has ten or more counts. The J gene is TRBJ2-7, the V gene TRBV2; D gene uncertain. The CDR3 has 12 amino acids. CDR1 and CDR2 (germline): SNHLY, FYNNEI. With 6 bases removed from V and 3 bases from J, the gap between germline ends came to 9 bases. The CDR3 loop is CASSARFYEQYF. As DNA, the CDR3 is TGTGCCAGCAGCGCTAGGTTCTACGAGCAGTACTTC. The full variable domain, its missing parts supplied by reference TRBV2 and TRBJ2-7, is EPEVTQTPSHQVTQMGQEVILRCVPISNHLYFYWYRQILGQKVEFLVSFYNNEISEKSEIFDDQFSVERPDGSNFTLKIRSTKLEDSAMYFCASSARFYEQYFGPGTRLTVT.

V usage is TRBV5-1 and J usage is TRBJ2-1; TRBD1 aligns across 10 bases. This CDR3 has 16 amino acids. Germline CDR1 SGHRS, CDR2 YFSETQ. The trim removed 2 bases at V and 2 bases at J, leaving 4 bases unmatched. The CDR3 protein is CASSLWGQGTYNEQFF. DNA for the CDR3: TGCGCCAGCAGCTTATGGGGACAGGGGACCTACAATGAGCAGTTCTTC.

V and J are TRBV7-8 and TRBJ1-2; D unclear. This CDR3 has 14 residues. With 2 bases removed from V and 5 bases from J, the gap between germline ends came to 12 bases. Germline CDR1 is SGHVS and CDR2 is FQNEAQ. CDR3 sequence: CASSLLGMGYGYTF. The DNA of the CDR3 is TGTGCCAGCAGCTTACTGGGAATGGGATATGGCTACACCTTC.

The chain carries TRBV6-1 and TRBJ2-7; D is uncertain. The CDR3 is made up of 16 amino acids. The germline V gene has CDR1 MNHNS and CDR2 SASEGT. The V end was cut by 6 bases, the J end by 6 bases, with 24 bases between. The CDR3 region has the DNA TGTGCCAGCAGCTCTCCCCGGGCTGGGCTGAGGAGCGAGCAGTACTTC. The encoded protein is CASSSPRAGLRSEQYF.

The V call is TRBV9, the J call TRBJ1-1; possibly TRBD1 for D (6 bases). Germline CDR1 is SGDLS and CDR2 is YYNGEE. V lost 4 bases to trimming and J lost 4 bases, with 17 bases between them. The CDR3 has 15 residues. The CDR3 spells CASSWEGGRVTEAFF. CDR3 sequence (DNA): TGTGCCAGCAGCTGGGAGGGGGGACGGGTCACTGAAGCTTTCTTT.

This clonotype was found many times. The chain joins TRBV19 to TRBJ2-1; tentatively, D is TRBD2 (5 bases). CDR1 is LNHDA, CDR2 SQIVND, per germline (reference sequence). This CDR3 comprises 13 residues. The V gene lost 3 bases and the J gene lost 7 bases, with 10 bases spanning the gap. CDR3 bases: TGTGCCAGTAGTATTGGCCTAGCAAATGAGCAGTTCTTC. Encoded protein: CASSIGLANEQFF.

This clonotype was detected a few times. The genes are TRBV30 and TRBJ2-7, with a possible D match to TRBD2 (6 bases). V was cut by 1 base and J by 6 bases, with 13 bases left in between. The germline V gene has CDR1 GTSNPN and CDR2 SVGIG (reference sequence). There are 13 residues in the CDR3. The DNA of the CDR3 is TGTGCCTGGAGTGGGGGACTCCCCTCCGAGCAGTACTTC. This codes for CAWSGGLPSEQYF.